The 28 T cell receptor beta chains reported below all come from one sample, sequenced in a study of early T cells in non-severe SARS-CoV-2 infection. Using its own MiXCR run on the 5' RACE reads, TCRdb lists one record per CDR3 protein. The repertoire holds fewer than 85,000 distinct CDR3 sequences, with around 8.7% as singletons. Input material: whole blood. These receptors were obtained from an adult who was a healthcare worker with PCR-confirmed SARS-CoV-2 infection or an uninfected control (not recorded which).

The CDR3: CSVAVWGLDIYETQYF. The CDR3 nucleotides are TGCAGCGTTGCTGTGTGGGGACTAGATATTTATGAGACCCAGTACTTC. The V and J genes are TRBV29-1 and TRBJ2-5, with 8 bases fitting TRBD2. The germline gives CDR1 SQVTM, CDR2 ANQGSEA. The CDR3 is made up of 16 amino acids. The junction had 15 bases not matched to a gene; V was cut back by 4 bases and J by 5 bases.

This clonotype showed up many times. For the CDR3, the DNA is TGTGCCAGCAGCGCTCGAAGCGGGAGGCTTAGTAATGAGCAGTTCTTC. It translates to CASSARSGRLSNEQFF. This chain links TRBV9 with TRBJ2-1; TRBD2 agrees at 9 bases. The CDR3 consists of 16 residues. V gave up 3 bases and J gave up 7 bases; unmatched junction bases: 11. The germline CDR1 and CDR2 sequences are SGDLS and YYNGEE. Together with reference TRBV9 and TRBJ2-1, the CDR3 gives the full variable domain: DSGVTQTPKHLITATGQRVTLRCSPRSGDLSVYWYQQSLDQGLQFLIQYYNGEERAKGNILERFSAQQFPDLHSELNLSSLELGDSALYFCASSARSGRLSNEQFFGPGTRLTVL.

A few counts support this clonotype. The chain couples TRBV7-9 to TRBJ2-3; 8 nucleotides match TRBD2. The V segment lost 5 bases and the J segment 4 bases; nucleotides outside the gene matches: 20. The germline V gene has CDR1 SEHNR and CDR2 FQNEAQ (reference sequence). The CDR3 is made up of 19 amino acids. CDR3 loop: CASSPPRLAGPIRADTQYF. For the CDR3, the DNA is TGTGCCAGCAGCCCCCCCCGGCTAGCGGGCCCCATTCGGGCAGATACGCAGTATTTT. Variable domain in full (rest from reference TRBV7-9 and TRBJ2-3): DTGVSQNPRHKITKRGQNVTFRCDPISEHNRLYWYRQTLGQGPEFLTYFQNEAQLEKSRLLSDRFSAERPKGSFSTLEIQRTEQGDSAMYLCASSPPRLAGPIRADTQYFGPGTRLTVL.

This clonotype appeared many times. This chain joins TRBV12-3 or TRBV12-4 and TRBJ2-1; no clear D. Trimming left V 6 bases short and J 8 bases short, with 11 bases between. This CDR3 is 12 amino acids long. This CDR3 reads CASSLIAHEQFF. As DNA, the CDR3 is TGTGCCAGCAGCCTTATCGCGCATGAGCAGTTCTTC.

The chain carries TRBV2 and TRBJ2-2; perhaps TRBD2 as D (6 bases). The CDR3 runs 15 residues. The germline V and J ends were trimmed by 5 bases and 9 bases, with 19 bases remaining between them. Germline CDR1 reads SNHLY; CDR2 reads FYNNEI. The CDR3 nucleotides are TGTGCCAGCAGTTCCACCGGGACTGCAAGGCGGGAGCTGTTTTTT. It yields the protein CASSSTGTARRELFF. Variable domain in full (rest from reference TRBV2 and TRBJ2-2): EPEVTQTPSHQVTQMGQEVILRCVPISNHLYFYWYRQILGQKVEFLVSFYNNEISEKSEIFDDQFSVERPDGSNFTLKIRSTKLEDSAMYFCASSSTGTARRELFFGEGSRLTVL.

This clonotype showed up many times. The gene calls are TRBV6-4 and TRBJ2-1, with a tentative D call TRBD2 (5 bases). Trimming removed 2 bases from V and 10 bases from J, with 18 bases in between. CDR1 MRHNA and CDR2 SNTAGT come from the germline V gene. The CDR3 sequence is 15 residues long. The CDR3 protein is CASSDRGLGRSEQFF. The CDR3 DNA reads TGTGCCAGCAGTGACCGGGGTTTGGGCAGGTCGGAGCAGTTCTTC.

J is TRBJ1-1 and V is TRBV7-2; tentatively, D is TRBD1 (6 bases). V was trimmed by 5 bases and J by 1 base, leaving 14 bases between them. Germline V gene lookup returns CDR1 SGHTA and CDR2 FQGNSA. The CDR3 is 15 amino acids. CDR3 amino acids: CASSPPGQPNTEAFF. CDR3 coding DNA: TGTGCCAGCAGCCCCCCCGGACAGCCGAACACTGAAGCTTTCTTT.

This clonotype was counted at least ten times. V and J are TRBV5-4 and TRBJ1-1; no definite D call. The CDR3 extends over 13 amino acids. In germline, CDR1 is SGHNT, CDR2 YYREEE (reference sequence). Deletions cut 4 bases from V and 10 bases from J, with 17 bases between. The CDR3 loop reads CASSLDETGGAFF. CDR3 coding DNA: TGTGCCAGCAGCCTAGACGAGACCGGCGGAGCTTTCTTT.

This clonotype was observed once. The chain recombines TRBV30 with TRBJ1-3, with D perhaps TRBD1 (5 bases). CDR3 length: 13 amino acids. Trimming shortened V by 1 base and J by 4 bases, and 8 bases separated the two germline ends. Per germline, CDR1 GTSNPN and CDR2 SVGIG (reference sequence). The CDR3 region is CAWSGGPGNTIYF. The CDR3 DNA is TGTGCCTGGAGTGGGGGACCGGGAAACACCATATATTTT. Supplemented by reference TRBV30 and TRBJ1-3, the full variable domain reads SQTIHQWPATLVQPVGSPLSLECTVEGTSNPNLYWYRQAAGRGLQLLFYSVGIGQISSEVPQNLSASRPQDRQFILSSKKLLLSDSGFYLCAWSGGPGNTIYFGEGSWLTVV.

This rearrangement joins TRBV28 to TRBJ2-2; D uncertain. Germline CDR1 reads MDHEN; CDR2 reads SYDVKM. Deletions cut 6 bases from V and 6 bases from J, with 8 bases between. The CDR3 has 12 amino acids. The CDR3, as DNA: TGTGCCAGCAGCTCACAGCCCGGGGAGCTGTTTTTT. Its protein product is CASSSQPGELFF.

This clonotype turned up a few times. The gene calls are TRBV7-9 and TRBJ2-3; TRBD1 might be the D (6 bases). V lost 5 bases to trimming and J lost 2 bases, with 14 bases between them. The CDR3 runs to 15 residues. The V gene's germline CDR1 is SEHNR and CDR2 FQNEAQ (reference sequence). Here the CDR3 reads CASSGTGTPTDTQYF. The CDR3 bases are TGTGCCAGCAGCGGAACCGGGACACCCACAGATACGCAGTATTTT.

This clonotype was counted ten times or more. DNA for the CDR3: TGCAGTGCGACGACAGGGTACACTGAAGCTTTCTTT. The encoded protein is CSATTGYTEAFF. This chain uses TRBV20-1 with TRBJ1-1, with 7 positions matching TRBD1. Germline V CDR1 and CDR2: DFQATT, SNEGSKA (reference sequence). The trim removed 6 bases at V and 3 bases at J, leaving 4 bases unmatched. The CDR3 sequence is 12 residues long.

The V call is TRBV28, the J call TRBJ2-3, with 12 bases lining up with TRBD2. Germline CDR1 reads MDHEN; CDR2 reads SYDVKM. V shed 7 bases, J shed 5 bases, and the junction held 4 bases outside the gene matches. The CDR3 is 14 residues long. This CDR3 is CASMTSGSRDTQYF. In DNA form, the CDR3 reads TGTGCCAGCATGACTAGCGGGAGTCGAGATACGCAGTATTTT.

In this sample, this clonotype turned up many times. Germline is not matched at one junction end, which may reflect a read error. The genes are TRBV5-6 and TRBJ2-1, with D possibly being TRBD2 (6 bases). Looked up from germline, CDR1 is SGHDT and CDR2 is YYEEEE. There are 14 residues in the CDR3. The CDR3 loop reads CATSPGGTYYEQFF. In DNA, the CDR3 is TGTGCCACCAGCCCGGGCGGGACGTACTATGAGCAGTTCTTC.

Many counts were recorded for this clonotype. This rearrangement joins TRBV6-2 or TRBV6-3 to TRBJ2-7, with no clear D. Germline V gene sequence: CDR1 MNHEY, CDR2 SVGEGT. The ends were cut back, 4 bases at V and 6 bases at J, with 7 bases in the middle. The CDR3 is 11 amino acids. The CDR3 region has the DNA TGTGCCAGCAGTTTTGTGGGCGAGCAGTACTTC. The encoded protein is CASSFVGEQYF.

This rearrangement joins TRBV10-2 to TRBJ2-7; TRBD1 might be the D (7 bases). The CDR3 sequence is 13 residues long. V was pared by 7 bases and J by 6 bases, with 16 bases between. Germline V gene data show CDR1 as WSHSY and CDR2 as SAAADI. As DNA, the CDR3 is TGCGCCAGCACCGATCGACAGGGAGGCGAGCAGTACTTC. Its translation is CASTDRQGGEQYF.

In this sample, this clonotype turned up a few times. The rearrangement uses TRBV5-6 and TRBJ2-7; TRBD2 matches 8 bases. The CDR3 consists of 13 residues. Germline loops: CDR1 SGHDT, CDR2 YYEEEE. Germline trimming cut 2 bases from V and 3 bases from J; bases unmatched to any gene: 1. The CDR3 DNA sequence: TGTGCCAGCAGCTTTGGGACTAGCTACGAGCAGTACTTC. The encoded protein is CASSFGTSYEQYF.

This clonotype was observed many times. The gene calls are TRBV9 and TRBJ2-3; 7 bases fit TRBD2. CDR1 SGDLS and CDR2 YYNGEE come from the germline V gene. Trimming cost V 0 bases and J 0 bases; bases outside gene matches: 4. This CDR3 is 16 amino acids long. The DNA of the CDR3 is TGTGCCAGCAGCGTAGGGAGTAGCGGGAGCACAGATACGCAGTATTTT. It yields the protein CASSVGSSGSTDTQYF.

The V gene is TRBV20-1, the J gene TRBJ2-3; 9 bases agree with TRBD2. This CDR3 has 12 amino acids. With V trimmed by 5 bases and J by 5 bases, 2 bases remained unmatched. Germline CDR1 and CDR2: DFQATT and SNEGSKA (reference sequence). This chain's CDR3 is CSAASGVDTQYF. The CDR3 DNA sequence: TGCAGTGCTGCTAGCGGGGTAGATACGCAGTATTTT.

The V gene is TRBV29-1, the J gene TRBJ1-3, with D possibly matching TRBD1 (6 bases). Germline lookup yields CDR1 SQVTM and CDR2 ANQGSEA. Between the trimmed V and J ends, which lost 4 bases and 1 base, there was a span of 11 bases. The length of the CDR3 is 14 residues. CDR3 DNA: TGCAGCGTTGCCCCCCAGGGGTCTGGAAACACCATATATTTT. This encodes CSVAPQGSGNTIYF.

This clonotype was counted a few times. V gene TRBV7-2 combines with J gene TRBJ2-4; D not certain. V was cut by 2 bases and J by 3 bases, with 5 bases left in between. The CDR3 is 13 residues long. Germline CDR1 is SGHTA and CDR2 is FQGNSA. CDR3 DNA sequence: TGTGCCAGCAGCTTAAACAGCAAAAACATTCAGTACTTC. Its protein product is CASSLNSKNIQYF.

This clonotype was picked up many times. The chain joins TRBV20-1 to TRBJ1-6; no clear D gene. The CDR3 consists of 15 residues. Germline assignment: CDR1 DFQATT and CDR2 SNEGSKA (reference sequence). Trimming removed 3 bases at V and 2 bases at J, with 11 bases between. The chain's CDR3 is CSARGKEAYNSPLHF. CDR3 sequence (DNA): TGCAGTGCTAGGGGGAAGGAGGCCTATAATTCACCCCTCCACTTT.

This clonotype was counted at least ten times. V and J are TRBV5-6 and TRBJ1-4; tentative D call: TRBD1 (6 bases). V was cut by 4 bases and J by 3 bases, with 13 bases left in between. This CDR3 is 15 amino acids long. Germline CDR1 is SGHDT and CDR2 is YYEEEE. The DNA of the CDR3 is TGTGCCAGCAGCCTACAGGGTACCCCTAATGAAAAACTGTTTTTT. As protein: CASSLQGTPNEKLFF.

This clonotype occurred many times. V and J are TRBV15 and TRBJ2-7; D is unclear. Germline CDR1 and CDR2: LNHNV and YYDKDF (reference sequence). The V end was cut by 0 bases, the J end by 5 bases, with 11 bases between. The CDR3 contains 14 residues. For the CDR3, the DNA is TGTGCCACCAGCAGAGATTACGCGCGTAACGAGCAGTACTTC. Its protein is CATSRDYARNEQYF.

The CDR3 spells CASSLKVNQPQHF. CDR3 bases: TGTGCCAGCAGTTTGAAAGTGAACCAGCCCCAGCATTTT. This rearrangement joins TRBV12-3 or TRBV12-4 to TRBJ1-5; D ambiguous. The CDR3 sequence is 13 residues long. V gave up 3 bases and J gave up 7 bases, with 10 bases separating them.

In this sample, this clonotype turned up many times. The rearrangement uses TRBV28 and TRBJ2-1; D is unclear. The V gene lost 2 bases and the J gene lost 3 bases, with 11 bases spanning the gap. The CDR3 runs 15 residues. Looked up from germline, CDR1 is MDHEN and CDR2 is SYDVKM. CDR3 sequence reads: CASSLGDGFYNEQFF. In DNA, the CDR3 is TGTGCCAGCAGTTTAGGCGACGGATTCTACAATGAGCAGTTCTTC.

This clonotype was seen ten or more times. This chain's CDR3 is CASSLAGVTGELFF. CDR3 bases: TGTGCCAGTAGTCTAGCGGGAGTCACCGGGGAGCTGTTTTTT. This chain joins TRBV19 and TRBJ2-2; 10 nucleotides agree with TRBD2. CDR1 is LNHDA and CDR2 is SQIVND in the germline V gene (reference sequence). This CDR3 comprises 14 residues. The V segment lost 5 bases and the J segment 4 bases; nucleotides outside the gene matches: 1.

The rearrangement uses TRBV12-3 or TRBV12-4 and TRBJ1-1; the D gene is possibly TRBD1 (5 bases). The V end lost 5 bases, the J end lost 0 bases, and 16 bases lay between the germline ends. This CDR3 contains 16 residues. The CDR3 nucleotides are TGTGCCAGCAGTCTCGGGTCGGGGGACTTGAACACTGAAGCTTTCTTT. Translating gives CASSLGSGDLNTEAFF.